This record covers a single T cell receptor beta chain. What it binds is not known. This CDR3 has 11 amino acids. Trimming pared 8 bases from V and 2 bases from J, leaving 8 bases between. CDR1 is SQVTM and CDR2 is ANQGSEA in the germline V gene. This record comes from a study of OX40 agonist ivuxolimab in advanced cancers. About the study: Patients assigned to dose escalation were diagnosed with hepatocellular carcinoma, melanoma, renal cell or head and neck cancer. Broader study findings: Doses of 0.1 to 3.0 mg/kg were accompanied by clonal expansion of CD4+ and CD8+ blood T cells by week 6. Expanded clones tended on average to be more numerous among CD8+ T cells than CD4+.

Generated by immunoSEQ multiplex PCR, the TCRdb table keeps only in-frame clones and is missing some. The data show some 77,000 clones, approximately 92% seen once. V usage is TRBV29-1 and J usage is TRBJ2-3; D might be TRBD2 (5 bases). The specimen comprised CD4+ or CD8+ T cells sorted from blood, sampled in a trial of the OX40 agonist ivuxolimab. The TCR originated in an adult with an advanced solid tumor such as melanoma, head and neck, liver or kidney cancer. CDR3 in DNA: TGCAGCAACGGGGACACAGATACGCAGTATTTT. Translated, it gives CSNGDTDTQYF.